This record concerns one T cell receptor beta chain sequence. Antigen specificity is unknown. The sample comes from a study of OX40 agonist ivuxolimab in advanced cancers. In the study overall: Ivuxolimab, which patients received intravenously every 2 weeks, was dosed at 0.01 to 10 mg/kg. Patients treated during dose escalation were battling hepatocellular carcinoma, melanoma, renal cell or head and neck cancer. Findings of the study overall: CD8+ T cells (on average) carried more expanded clones than CD4+ T cells. Among the nonresponders, some also had low normalized T-cell clonal expansion.

V was clipped by 2 bases and J by 1 base, with 6 bases between them. The CDR3 consists of 14 residues. From germline, CDR1 is SGHRS and CDR2 YFSETQ. The method was immunoSEQ multiplex PCR; TCRdb's version includes in-frame clones alone and lacks a portion of them. Found here are more than 50,000 clones, more than 75% of them singletons; the top ten hold 2.6%. The rearrangement uses TRBV5-1 and TRBJ2-2; D not resolved. The receptor's source is an adult with an advanced solid tumor such as melanoma, head and neck, liver or kidney cancer. The input for sequencing was CD4+ or CD8+ T cells sorted from blood, taken in a trial of the OX40 agonist ivuxolimab. The CDR3 DNA follows: TGCGCCAGCAGCTTTGGGGAGAACACCGGGGAGCTGTTTTTT. This sequence encodes CASSFGENTGELFF.